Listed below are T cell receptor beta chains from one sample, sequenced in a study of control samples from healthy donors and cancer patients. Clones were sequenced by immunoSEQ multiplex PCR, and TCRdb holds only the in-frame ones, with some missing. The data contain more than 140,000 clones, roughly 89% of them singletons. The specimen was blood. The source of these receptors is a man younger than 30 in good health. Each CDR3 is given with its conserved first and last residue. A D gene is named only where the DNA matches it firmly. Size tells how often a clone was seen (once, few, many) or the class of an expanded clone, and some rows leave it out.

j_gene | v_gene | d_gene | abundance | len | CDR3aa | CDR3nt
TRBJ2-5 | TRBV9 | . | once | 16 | CASSLHEVGDQETQYF | TGTGCCAGCAGCCTCCACGAAGTGGGCGACCAAGAGACCCAGTACTTC
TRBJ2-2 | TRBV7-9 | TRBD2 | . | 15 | CASSHGREATGELFF | TGTGCCAGCAGCCATGGGCGGGAGGCCACCGGGGAGCTGTTTTTT
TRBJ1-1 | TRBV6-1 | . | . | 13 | CASSEWDNTEAFF | TGTGCCAGCAGTGAATGGGATAACACTGAAGCTTTCTTT
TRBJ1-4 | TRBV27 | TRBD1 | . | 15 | CASSLRQGAWEKLFF | TGTGCCAGCAGTTTACGACAGGGGGCATGGGAAAAACTGTTTTTT
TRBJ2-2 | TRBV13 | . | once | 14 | CASSLGQNTGELFF | TGTGCCAGCAGCTTGGGACAGAACACCGGGGAGCTGTTTTTT
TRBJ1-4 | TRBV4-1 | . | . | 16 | CASSRFQGTFNEKLFF | TGCGCCAGCAGCCGTTTTCAAGGGACGTTTAATGAAAAACTGTTTTTT
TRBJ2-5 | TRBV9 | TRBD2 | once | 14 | CASSVFGTMETQYF | TGTGCCAGCAGCGTATTCGGGACTATGGAGACCCAGTACTTC
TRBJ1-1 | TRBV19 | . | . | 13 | CASSIHSGTEAFF | TGTGCCAGTAGTATACACTCAGGCACTGAAGCTTTCTTT
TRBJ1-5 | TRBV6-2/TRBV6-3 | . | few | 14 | CASSEQENNQPQHF | TGTGCCAGCAGCGAACAGGAAAACAATCAGCCCCAGCATTTT
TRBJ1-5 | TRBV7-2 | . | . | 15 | CASSFDRTYNQPQHF | TGTGCCAGCAGCTTTGACAGGACTTACAATCAGCCCCAGCATTTT
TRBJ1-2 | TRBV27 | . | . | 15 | CASSLKGGMNYGYTF | TGTGCCAGCAGCCTAAAGGGGGGGATGAACTATGGCTACACCTTC
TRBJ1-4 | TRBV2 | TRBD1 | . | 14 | CASSTQGAGEKLFF | TGTGCCAGCAGTACACAGGGGGCCGGTGAAAAACTGTTTTTT
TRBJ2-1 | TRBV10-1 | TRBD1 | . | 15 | CASSKGDRGYNEQFF | TGCGCCAGCAGCAAGGGGGACAGGGGGTACAATGAGCAGTTCTTC
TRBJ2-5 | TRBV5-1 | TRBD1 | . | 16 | CASSSIGQGYLETQYF | TGCGCCAGCAGCTCGATAGGACAGGGATACTTAGAGACCCAGTACTTC
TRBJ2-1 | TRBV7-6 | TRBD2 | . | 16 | CASSLAGGGSYNEQFF | TGTGCCAGCAGCTTAGCGGGGGGGGGCTCCTACAATGAGCAGTTCTTC
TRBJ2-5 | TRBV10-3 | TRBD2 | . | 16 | CAISDTSGGAAETQYF | TGTGCCATCAGCGATACTAGCGGGGGGGCAGCTGAGACCCAGTACTTC
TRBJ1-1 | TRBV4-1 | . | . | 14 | CASGTEGLATEAFF | TGCGCCAGCGGAACTGAGGGTTTAGCCACTGAAGCTTTCTTT
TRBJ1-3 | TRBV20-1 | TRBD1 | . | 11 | CSGDRGNTIYF | TGCAGTGGGGACAGGGGAAACACCATATATTTT
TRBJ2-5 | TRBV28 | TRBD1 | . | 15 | CASSLATGAVETQYF | TGTGCCAGCAGTTTAGCAACAGGGGCCGTGGAGACCCAGTACTTC
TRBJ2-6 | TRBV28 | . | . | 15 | CASSLGGSGANVLTF | TGTGCCAGCAGTTTAGGTGGCTCTGGGGCCAACGTCCTGACTTTC
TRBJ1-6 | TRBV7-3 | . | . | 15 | CASSLVRVGNSPLHF | TGTGCCAGCAGCTTAGTCAGGGTCGGGAATTCACCCCTCCACTTT
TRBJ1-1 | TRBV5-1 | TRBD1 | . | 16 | CASSLGQGSQGTEAFF | TGCGCCAGCAGCTTGGGACAGGGGAGTCAAGGAACTGAAGCTTTCTTT
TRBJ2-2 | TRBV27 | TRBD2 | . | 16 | CASSPTSGGNTGELFF | TGTGCCAGCAGTCCTACTAGCGGGGGGAACACCGGGGAGCTGTTTTTT
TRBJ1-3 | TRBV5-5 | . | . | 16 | CASSLARQAVGNTIYF | TGTGCCAGCAGCCTCGCCCGACAGGCCGTTGGAAACACCATATATTTT
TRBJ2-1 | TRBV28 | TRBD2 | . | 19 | CASSFPKTSGGIFYNEQFF | TGTGCCAGCAGTTTCCCCAAGACTAGCGGGGGGATTTTTTACAATGAGCAGTTCTTC
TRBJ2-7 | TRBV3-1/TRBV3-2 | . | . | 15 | CASSPSRGKVYEQYF | TGTGCCAGCAGCCCCTCCCGAGGGAAAGTCTACGAGCAGTACTTC
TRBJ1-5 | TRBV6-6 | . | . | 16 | CASSYSNGRGGGPQHF | TGTGCCAGCAGTTACTCGAACGGAAGGGGAGGGGGACCCCAGCATTTT
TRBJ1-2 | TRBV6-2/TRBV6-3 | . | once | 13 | CASSYRPAYGYTF | TGTGCCAGCAGTTACCGGCCGGCCTATGGCTACACCTTC
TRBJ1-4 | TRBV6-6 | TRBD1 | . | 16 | CASSYPQGGAYEKLFF | TGTGCCAGCAGTTACCCTCAGGGGGGCGCTTATGAAAAACTGTTTTTT
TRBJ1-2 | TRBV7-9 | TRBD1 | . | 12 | CASKTGDYGYTF | TGTGCCAGCAAAACAGGGGACTATGGCTACACCTTC
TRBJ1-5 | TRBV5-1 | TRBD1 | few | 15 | CASSDTGGSGQPQHF | TGCGCCAGCAGCGACACAGGGGGCTCAGGTCAGCCCCAGCATTTT
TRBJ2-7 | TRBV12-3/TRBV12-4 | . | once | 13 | CASRTTGLYEQYF | TGTGCCAGCAGGACGACAGGTCTTTACGAGCAGTACTTC
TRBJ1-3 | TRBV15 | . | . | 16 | CATSRDLAGAGNTIYF | TGTGCCACCAGCAGAGATTTGGCAGGAGCTGGAAACACCATATATTTT
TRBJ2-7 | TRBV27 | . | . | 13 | CASSLSGNYEQYF | TGTGCCAGCAGTTTATCGGGTAACTACGAGCAGTACTTC
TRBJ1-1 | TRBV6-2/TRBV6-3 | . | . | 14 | CASSYATVNTEAFF | TGTGCCAGCAGTTACGCGACAGTGAACACTGAAGCTTTCTTT
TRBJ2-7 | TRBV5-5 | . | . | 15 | CASSLQTDSSHEQYF | TGTGCCAGCAGCTTGCAAACGGACAGCTCCCACGAGCAGTACTTC
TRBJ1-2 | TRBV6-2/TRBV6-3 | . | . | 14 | CASSYAETNYGYTF | TGTGCCAGCAGTTACGCAGAAACTAACTATGGCTACACCTTC
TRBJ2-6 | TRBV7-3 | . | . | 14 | CASRLADGANVLTF | TGTGCCAGCCGCCTGGCGGACGGGGCCAACGTCCTGACTTTC
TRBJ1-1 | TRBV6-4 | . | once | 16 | CASSDPLGGGYTEAFF | TGTGCCAGCAGTGACCCACTAGGGGGAGGGTACACTGAAGCTTTCTTT
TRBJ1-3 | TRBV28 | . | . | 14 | CASSLQVSGNTIYF | TGTGCCAGCAGTTTGCAGGTTTCTGGAAACACCATATATTTT
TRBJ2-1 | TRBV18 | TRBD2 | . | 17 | CASSPTSGGDFRNEQFF | TGTGCCAGCTCACCGACTAGCGGGGGGGATTTTAGGAATGAGCAGTTCTTC
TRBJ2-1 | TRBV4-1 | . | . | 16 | CASSQDSGALANEQFF | TGCGCCAGCAGCCAAGATTCGGGGGCTTTGGCCAATGAGCAGTTCTTC
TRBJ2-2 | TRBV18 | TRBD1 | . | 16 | CASSPPGQGHTGELFF | TGTGCCAGCTCACCTCCGGGACAGGGCCACACCGGGGAGCTGTTTTTT
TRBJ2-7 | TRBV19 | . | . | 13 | CASSHNRDYEQYF | TGTGCCAGTAGCCACAACAGGGACTACGAGCAGTACTTC
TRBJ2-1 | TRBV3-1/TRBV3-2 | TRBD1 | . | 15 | CASSRLGQGVDEQFF | TGTGCCAGCAGCCGCCTCGGACAGGGGGTGGATGAGCAGTTCTTC
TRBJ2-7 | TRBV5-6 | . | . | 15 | CASSLSETVTYEQYF | TGTGCCAGCAGCTTGTCGGAGACGGTAACCTACGAGCAGTACTTC
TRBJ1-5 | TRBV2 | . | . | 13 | CASSEGGNQPQHF | TGTGCCAGCAGTGAAGGGGGCAATCAGCCCCAGCATTTT
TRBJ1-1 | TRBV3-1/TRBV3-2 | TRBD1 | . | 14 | CASSRDRVGTEAFF | TGTGCCAGCAGCCGAGACAGGGTGGGGACTGAAGCTTTCTTT
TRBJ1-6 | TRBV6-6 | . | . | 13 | CASSYGTVAPLHF | TGTGCCAGCAGTTACGGGACCGTGGCACCCCTCCACTTT
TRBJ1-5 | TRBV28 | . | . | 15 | CASSAPGYSNQPQHF | TGTGCCAGCAGTGCCCCGGGGTATAGCAATCAGCCCCAGCATTTT
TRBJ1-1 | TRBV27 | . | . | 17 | CASSLWGTPILNTEAFF | TGTGCCAGCAGTTTATGGGGCACGCCAATCCTGAACACTGAAGCTTTCTTT
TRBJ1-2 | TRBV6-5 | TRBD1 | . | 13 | CASRSGQGGGYTF | TGTGCCAGCAGATCGGGACAGGGAGGCGGCTACACCTTC
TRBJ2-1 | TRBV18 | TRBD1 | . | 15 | CASSPPGQPYNEQFF | TGTGCCAGCTCACCCCCGGGACAGCCCTACAATGAGCAGTTCTTC
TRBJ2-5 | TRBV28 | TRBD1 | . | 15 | CASSSPDRVKETQYF | TGTGCCAGCAGCTCCCCGGACAGGGTGAAAGAGACCCAGTACTTC
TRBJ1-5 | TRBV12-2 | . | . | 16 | CASRFIGNYSNQPQHF | TGTGCAAGTCGCTTCATAGGGAACTATAGCAATCAGCCCCAGCATTTT
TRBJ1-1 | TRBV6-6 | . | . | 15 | CASRQGGADGTEAFF | TGTGCCAGCAGGCAAGGGGGGGCAGATGGCACTGAAGCTTTCTTT
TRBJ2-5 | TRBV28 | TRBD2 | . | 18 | CASSSLGLAGGLRETQYF | TGTGCCAGCAGTTCTTTGGGACTAGCGGGGGGTCTAAGGGAGACCCAGTACTTC
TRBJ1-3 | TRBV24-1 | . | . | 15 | CATSDSGDSGNTIYF | TGTGCCACCAGTGACTCGGGAGACTCTGGAAACACCATATATTTT
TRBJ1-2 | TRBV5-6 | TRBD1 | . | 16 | CASSLDPGTAGSGYTF | TGTGCCAGCAGCTTGGATCCGGGGACAGCCGGATCCGGCTACACCTTC